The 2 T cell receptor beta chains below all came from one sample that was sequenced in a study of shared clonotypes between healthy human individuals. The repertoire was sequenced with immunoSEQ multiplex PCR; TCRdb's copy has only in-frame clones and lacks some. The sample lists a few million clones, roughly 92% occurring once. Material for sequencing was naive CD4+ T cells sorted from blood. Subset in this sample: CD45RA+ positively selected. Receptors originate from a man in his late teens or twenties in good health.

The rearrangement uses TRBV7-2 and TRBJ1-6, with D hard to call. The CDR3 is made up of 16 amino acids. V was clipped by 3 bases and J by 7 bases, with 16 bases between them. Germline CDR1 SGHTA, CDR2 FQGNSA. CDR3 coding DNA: TGTGCCAGCAGCTTGGACGTACTCTCCCCGAATTCACCCCTCCACTTT. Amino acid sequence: CASSLDVLSPNSPLHF.

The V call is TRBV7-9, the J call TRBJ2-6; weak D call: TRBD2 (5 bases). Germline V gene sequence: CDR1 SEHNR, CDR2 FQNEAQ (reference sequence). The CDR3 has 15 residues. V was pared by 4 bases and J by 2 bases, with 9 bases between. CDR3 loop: CASSSWTPGANVLTF. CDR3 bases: TGTGCCAGCAGCTCGTGGACTCCTGGGGCCAACGTCCTGACTTTC.